This passage covers 5 T cell receptor beta chains from one sample sequenced in a study of T cell changes during pregnancy in multiple sclerosis. TCRdb keeps only in-frame clones here, not all; method: immunoSEQ multiplex PCR. The sample has more than 80,000 clones; around 90% are singletons. This specimen was peripheral blood, taken after pregnancy. Receptors originate from a female donor with multiple sclerosis, enrolled in a pregnancy study.

The V call is TRBV7-7, the J call TRBJ2-2; 14 bases agree with TRBD2. CDR3 length equals 15 residues. Looked up from germline, CDR1 is SSHAT and CDR2 is FNYEAQ (reference sequence). With V trimmed by 5 bases and J by 5 bases, 1 base remained unmatched. The CDR3 loop is CASSGTSGGTGELFF. CDR3 nucleotides: TGTGCCAGCAGCGGGACTAGCGGGGGTACCGGGGAGCTGTTTTTT. Full variable domain (missing parts from reference TRBV7-7 and TRBJ2-2): GAGVSQSPRYKVTKRGQDVTLRCDPISSHATLYWYQQALGQGPEFLTYFNYEAQPDKSGLPSDRFSAERPEGSISTLTIQRTEQRDSAMYRCASSGTSGGTGELFFGEGSRLTVL.

The chain combines TRBV21-1 with TRBJ1-2; the table calls TRBD1, which could not be checked here. TRBV21-1 counts as a pseudogene. The CDR3 is 14 residues long. CDR3: CASSKGQGENGYTF. The CDR3 bases are TGTGCCAGCAGCAAGGGACAGGGGGAGAATGGCTACACCTTC.

The rearrangement uses TRBV4-1 and TRBJ1-5; 11 bases line up with TRBD1. Losses at the gene ends were 3 bases for V and 6 bases for J; bases not matched to a gene: 7. Germline CDR1 reads MGHRA; CDR2 reads YSYEKL. The CDR3 consists of 16 residues. The CDR3 loop is CASSQTGQGARQPQHF. The CDR3 coding sequence is TGCGCCAGCAGCCAGACAGGACAGGGGGCTCGTCAGCCCCAGCATTTT.

The rearrangement joins TRBV19 to TRBJ1-1, with D tentatively TRBD1 (5 bases). V lost 7 bases and J 5 bases, leaving 17 bases between the germline ends. Per the germline V gene, CDR1 is LNHDA and CDR2 is SQIVND (reference sequence). The CDR3 runs 14 residues. The CDR3 loop reads CASNDEPKGTEAFF. The DNA for the CDR3 is TGTGCCAGTAACGACGAGCCCAAGGGGACTGAAGCTTTCTTT.

The V and J genes are TRBV28 and TRBJ2-2, with no clear D. CDR1 and CDR2 from the germline V gene are MDHEN and SYDVKM. The CDR3 is 15 amino acids. Trimming cost V 6 bases and J 5 bases, with 16 bases left between them. The CDR3 coding sequence is TGTGCCAGCAGATCCCCCTTTGTTCGGACCGGGGAGCTGTTTTTT. It specifies CASRSPFVRTGELFF.